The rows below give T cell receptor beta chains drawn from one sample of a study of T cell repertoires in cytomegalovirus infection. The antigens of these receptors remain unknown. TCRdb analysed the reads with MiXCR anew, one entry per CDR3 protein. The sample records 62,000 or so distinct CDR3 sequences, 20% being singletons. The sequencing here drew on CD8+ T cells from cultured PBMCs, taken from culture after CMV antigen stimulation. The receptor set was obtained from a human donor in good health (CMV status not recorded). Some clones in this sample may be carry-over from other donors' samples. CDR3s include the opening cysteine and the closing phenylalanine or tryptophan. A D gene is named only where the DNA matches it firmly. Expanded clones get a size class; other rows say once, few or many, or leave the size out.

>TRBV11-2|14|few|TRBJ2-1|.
TGTGCCAGCAGCTTCGGCAGTTCCTACAATGAGCAGTTCTTC
CASSFGSSYNEQFF
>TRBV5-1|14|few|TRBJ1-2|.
TGCGCCAGCAGCTTGGAAGGCATTCACTATGGCTACACCTTC
CASSLEGIHYGYTF
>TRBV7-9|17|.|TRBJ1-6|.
TGTGCCAGCAGTTTGCAAAGTTTGGTGCTAACGGATTCACCCCTCCACTTT
CASSLQSLVLTDSPLHF
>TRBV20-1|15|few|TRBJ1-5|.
TGCAGTGCTAGAGAAGTTGGGTATAGCAATCAGCCCCAGCATTTT
CSAREVGYSNQPQHF
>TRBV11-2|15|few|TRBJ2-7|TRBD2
TGTGCCAGCAGCGATCTAGCGGGGGGAACCTACGAGCAGTACTTC
CASSDLAGGTYEQYF
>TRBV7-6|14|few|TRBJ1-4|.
TGCGCCAGCAGCTTAGGAGACGTTAATGAAAAACTGTTTTTT
CASSLGDVNEKLFF
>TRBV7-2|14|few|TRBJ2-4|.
TGTGCCAGCAGCGAAGACAGACCCATTCACATTCAGTACTTC
CASSEDRPIHIQYF
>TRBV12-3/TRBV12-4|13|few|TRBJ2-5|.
TGTGCCAGCAGTTTCGGGACACCAGAGACCCAGTACTTC
CASSFGTPETQYF
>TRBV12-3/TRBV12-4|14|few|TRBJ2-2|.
TGTGCCAGCCGCGCGGGGATCTCGACCGGGGAGCTGTTTTTT
CASRAGISTGELFF
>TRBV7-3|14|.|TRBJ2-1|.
TGTGCCAGCAGCTTAACAGGGGGTGGCAATGAGCAGTTCTTC
CASSLTGGGNEQFF
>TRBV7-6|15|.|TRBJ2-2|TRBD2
TGTGCCAGCAGCTTTCTAGCGGGGGAGACCGGGGAGCTGTTTTTT
CASSFLAGETGELFF
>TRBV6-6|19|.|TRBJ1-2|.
TGTGCCAGCAGTTACTCGATAGTTTCTCCCAGATCAATCCCTCGCGGCTACACCTTC
CASSYSIVSPRSIPRGYTF
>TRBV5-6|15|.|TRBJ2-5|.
TGTGCCAGCAGCCCGGCCCCCGGGGAGCAAGAGACCCAGTACTTC
CASSPAPGEQETQYF
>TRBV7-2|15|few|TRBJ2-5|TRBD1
TGTGCCAGCAGCTCCAGCGGACAGGGGTGGGAGACCCAGTACTTC
CASSSSGQGWETQYF
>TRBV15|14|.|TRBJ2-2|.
TGTGCCACCAGCACTGGGGGACGGACCGGGGAGCTGTTTTTT
CATSTGGRTGELFF
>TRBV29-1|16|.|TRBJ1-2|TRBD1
TGCAGCGTGACCGGGACAGGGATGCCTACTAACTATGGCTACACCTTC
CSVTGTGMPTNYGYTF
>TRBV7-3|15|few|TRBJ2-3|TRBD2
TGTGCCAGCGGAAATAGCGGGGGGGCAGCAGATACGCAGTATTTT
CASGNSGGAADTQYF
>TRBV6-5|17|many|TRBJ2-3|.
TGTGCCAGCGGTTACCCCCCCAGTCACTGGAGCCCAGATACGCAGTATTTT
CASGYPPSHWSPDTQYF